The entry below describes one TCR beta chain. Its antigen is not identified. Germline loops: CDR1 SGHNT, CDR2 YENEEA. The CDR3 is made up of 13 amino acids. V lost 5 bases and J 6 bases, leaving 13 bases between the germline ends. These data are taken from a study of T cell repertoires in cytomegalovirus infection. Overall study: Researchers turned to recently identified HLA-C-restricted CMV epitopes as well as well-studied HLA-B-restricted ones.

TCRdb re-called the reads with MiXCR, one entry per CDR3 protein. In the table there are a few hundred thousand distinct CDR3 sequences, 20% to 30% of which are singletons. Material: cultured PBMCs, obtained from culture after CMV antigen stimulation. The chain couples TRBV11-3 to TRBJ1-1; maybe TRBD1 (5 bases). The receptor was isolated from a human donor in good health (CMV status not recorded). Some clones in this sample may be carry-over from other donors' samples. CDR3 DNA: TGTGCCAGCAGCCAAGGCACAGGTTCTGAAGCTTTCTTT. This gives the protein CASSQGTGSEAFF.